This entry features one TCR beta chain sequence. Its specificity is not known. This sample stems from a study of blood T cells in healthy people across ages. Study findings and constraints: Age brought a roughly linear fall in TCR beta diversity measured per million T cells.

The second PCR ran about 6 to 11 cycles with a sample-barcoded 5' primer and J-beta primers. TCRdb recomputed calls from the 5' RACE reads with MiXCR, one row per CDR3 protein. The sample holds some 1.4 million distinct CDR3 sequences, around 42% seen once. The germline V gene has CDR1 ENHRY and CDR2 SYGVKD. This CDR3 region has 16 residues. V trimming: 6 bases; J trimming: 2 bases; junction bases outside the gene matches: 8. The clonotype comes from a woman between 18 and 29 years old in good health. The rearrangement links TRBV10-3 to TRBJ2-3; 10 nucleotides match TRBD1. What was sequenced was blood. CDR3 bases: TGTGCCATCAGAAGCGGACAGGGGGGACTCACAGATACGCAGTATTTT. As protein: CAIRSGQGGLTDTQYF.